This T cell receptor (beta chain) stems from a study of cytotoxic CD8 clonotypes in ibrutinib-treated CLL. Study information: Investigators reported about 24 partial and 2 complete responses; after median around 63 months, approximately 15 patients remained remitted and approximately twelve progressed.

Points on this clone: Its antigen is unknown.

Sequencing used immunoSEQ multiplex PCR; TCRdb keeps in-frame clones, though not all of them. The table includes 30,000 to 50,000 clones, roughly 65% detected once. Study conclusions and caveats: Stable or contracted on treatment, public clonotypes were also uncommon.

Per germline, CDR1 LNHDA and CDR2 SQIVND (reference sequence). V was pared by 5 bases and J by 0 bases, with 7 bases of the junction left unmatched. The CDR3 runs to 16 residues. The J gene is TRBJ2-7, the V gene TRBV19; TRBD2 matches 10 bases. This sequence was found in a human donor with chronic lymphocytic leukemia. The sample in question was PBMCs, obtained at disease progression, from a patient treated with ibrutinib. CDR3 sequence: CASSHSSSGSSYEQYF. CDR3 sequence (DNA): TGTGCCAGTAGTCACAGTTCTAGCGGGAGCTCCTACGAGCAGTACTTC.